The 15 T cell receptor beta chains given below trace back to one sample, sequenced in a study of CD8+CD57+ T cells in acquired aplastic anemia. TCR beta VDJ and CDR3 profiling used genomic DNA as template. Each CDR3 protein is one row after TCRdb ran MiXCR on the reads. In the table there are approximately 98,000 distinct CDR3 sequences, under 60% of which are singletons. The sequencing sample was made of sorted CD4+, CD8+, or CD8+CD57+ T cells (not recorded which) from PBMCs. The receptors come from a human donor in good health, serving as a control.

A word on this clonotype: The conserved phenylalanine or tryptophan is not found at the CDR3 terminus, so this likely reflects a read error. The CDR3 region is CASSFSPNEDEQFL. CDR3 DNA: TGTGCCAGCAGCTTTTCGCCCAACGAGGATGAGCAGTTCCTC. This chain links TRBV25-1 with TRBJ2-1; the D is unclear. Trimming removed 6 bases from V and 8 bases from J, with 17 bases in between. The CDR3 contains 14 residues. Per germline, CDR1 MGHDK and CDR2 SYGVNS.

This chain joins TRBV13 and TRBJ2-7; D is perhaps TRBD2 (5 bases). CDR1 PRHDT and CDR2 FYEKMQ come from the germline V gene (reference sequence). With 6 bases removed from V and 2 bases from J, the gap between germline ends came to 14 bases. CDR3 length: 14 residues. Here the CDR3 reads CASRVAGNPYEQYF. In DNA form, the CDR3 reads TGTGCCAGCAGGGTGGCGGGCAACCCCTACGAGCAGTACTTC.

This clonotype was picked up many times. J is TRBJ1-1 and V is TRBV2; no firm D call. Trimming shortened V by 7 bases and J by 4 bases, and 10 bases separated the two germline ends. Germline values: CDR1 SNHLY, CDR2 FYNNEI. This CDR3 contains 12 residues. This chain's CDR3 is CASKRSATEAFF. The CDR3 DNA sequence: TGTGCCAGCAAGCGGTCTGCCACTGAAGCTTTCTTT. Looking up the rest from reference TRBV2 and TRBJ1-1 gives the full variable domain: EPEVTQTPSHQVTQMGQEVILRCVPISNHLYFYWYRQILGQKVEFLVSFYNNEISEKSEIFDDQFSVERPDGSNFTLKIRSTKLEDSAMYFCASKRSATEAFFGQGTRLTVV.

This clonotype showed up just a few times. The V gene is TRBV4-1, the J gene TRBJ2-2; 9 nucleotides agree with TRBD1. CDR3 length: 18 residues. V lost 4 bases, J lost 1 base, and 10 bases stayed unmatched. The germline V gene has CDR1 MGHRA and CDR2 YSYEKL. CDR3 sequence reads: CASSLMGQGIVNTGELFF. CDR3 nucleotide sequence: TGCGCCAGCAGCCTCATGGGACAGGGAATTGTGAACACCGGGGAGCTGTTTTTT.

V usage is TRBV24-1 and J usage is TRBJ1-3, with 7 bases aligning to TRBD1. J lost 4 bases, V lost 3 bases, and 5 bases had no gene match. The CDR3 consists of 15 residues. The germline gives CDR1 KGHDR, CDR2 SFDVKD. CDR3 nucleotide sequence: TGTGCCACCAGTGATGCCACAGGGGCGGGAAACACCATATATTTT. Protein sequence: CATSDATGAGNTIYF.

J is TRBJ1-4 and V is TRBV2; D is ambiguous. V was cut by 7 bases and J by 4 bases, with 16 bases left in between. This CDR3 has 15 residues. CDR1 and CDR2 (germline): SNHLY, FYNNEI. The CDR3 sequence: CASTLTGLGNEKLFF. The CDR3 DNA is TGTGCCAGCACCCTGACCGGTCTTGGTAATGAAAAACTGTTTTTT.

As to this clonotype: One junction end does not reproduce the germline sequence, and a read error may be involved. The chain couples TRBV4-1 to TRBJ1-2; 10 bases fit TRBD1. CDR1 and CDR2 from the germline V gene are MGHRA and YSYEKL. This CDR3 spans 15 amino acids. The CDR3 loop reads CASSQDGQGDYGSTF. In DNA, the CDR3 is TGCGCCAGCAGCCAAGACGGACAGGGGGACTATGGCTCCACCTTC.

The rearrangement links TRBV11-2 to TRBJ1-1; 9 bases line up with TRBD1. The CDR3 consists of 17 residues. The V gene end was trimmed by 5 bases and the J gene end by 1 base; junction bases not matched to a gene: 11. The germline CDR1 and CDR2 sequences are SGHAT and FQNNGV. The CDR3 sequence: CASSLRPGTGSNTEAFF. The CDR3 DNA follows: TGTGCCAGCAGCCTCCGTCCCGGGACAGGGTCGAACACTGAAGCTTTCTTT.

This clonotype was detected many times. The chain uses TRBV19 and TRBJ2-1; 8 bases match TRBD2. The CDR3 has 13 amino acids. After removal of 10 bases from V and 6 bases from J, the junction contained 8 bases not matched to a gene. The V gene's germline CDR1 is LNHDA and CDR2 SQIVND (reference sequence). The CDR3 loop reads CATIQRGGNEQFF. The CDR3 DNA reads TGTGCCACTATACAACGGGGGGGCAATGAGCAGTTCTTC.

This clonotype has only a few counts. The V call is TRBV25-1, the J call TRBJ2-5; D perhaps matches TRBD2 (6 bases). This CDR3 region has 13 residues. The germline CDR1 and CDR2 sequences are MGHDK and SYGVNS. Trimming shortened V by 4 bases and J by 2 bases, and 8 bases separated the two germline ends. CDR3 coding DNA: TGTGCCAGCAGTGGGGGGGATCAAGAGACCCAGTACTTC. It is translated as CASSGGDQETQYF.

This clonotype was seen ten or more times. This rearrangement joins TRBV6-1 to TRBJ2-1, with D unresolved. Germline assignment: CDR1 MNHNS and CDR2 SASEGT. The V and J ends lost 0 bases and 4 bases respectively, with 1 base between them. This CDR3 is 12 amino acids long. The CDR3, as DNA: TGTGCCAGCAGTGAAGCTTACAATGAGCAGTTCTTC. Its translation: CASSEAYNEQFF.

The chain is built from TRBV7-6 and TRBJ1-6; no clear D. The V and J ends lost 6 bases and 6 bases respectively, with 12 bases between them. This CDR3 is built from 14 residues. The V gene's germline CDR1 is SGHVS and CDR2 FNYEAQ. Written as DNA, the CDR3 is TGTGCCAGCAGAGGGTACACCTCTAATTCACCCCTCCACTTT. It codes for CASRGYTSNSPLHF.

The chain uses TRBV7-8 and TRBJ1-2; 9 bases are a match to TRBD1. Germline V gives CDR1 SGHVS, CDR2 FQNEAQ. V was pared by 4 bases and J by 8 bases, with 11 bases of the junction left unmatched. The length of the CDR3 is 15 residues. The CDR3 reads CASSYTGTGLWGYTF. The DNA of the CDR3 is TGTGCCAGCAGCTATACCGGGACAGGGCTTTGGGGCTACACCTTC.

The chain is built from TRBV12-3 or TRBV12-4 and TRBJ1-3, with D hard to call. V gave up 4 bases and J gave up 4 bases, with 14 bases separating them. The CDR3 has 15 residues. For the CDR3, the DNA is TGTGCCAGCAGTTCCCTGACTGGACTCGGAAACACCATATATTTT. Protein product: CASSSLTGLGNTIYF.

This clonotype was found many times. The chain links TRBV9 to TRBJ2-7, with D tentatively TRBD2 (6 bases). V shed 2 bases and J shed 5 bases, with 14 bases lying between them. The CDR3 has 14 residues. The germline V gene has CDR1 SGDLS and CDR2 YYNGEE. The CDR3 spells CASSVGGVGDEQYF. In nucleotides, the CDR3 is TGTGCCAGCAGCGTTGGAGGGGTGGGGGACGAGCAGTACTTC.